Presented here are 29 T cell receptor beta chains from one specimen sequenced in a study of Graves' ophthalmopathy and Graves' hyperthyroidism. Researchers took RNA transcripts and amplified TCR beta CDR3 regions from them. HTBI primers were employed in first-round RT-PCR, then a second-round multiplex PCR followed. TCRdb re-called the multiplex PCR reads with MiXCR, one entry per CDR3 protein. Among about 620,000 distinct CDR3 sequences listed, about 20% were seen once. Specimen: peripheral blood. These receptors were taken from a woman aged 18-35 years with stable Graves' hyperthyroidism. Some clones in this sample may be carry-over from other donors' samples.

This clonotype was seen many times. This rearrangement joins TRBV10-1 to TRBJ2-5, with 8 bases lining up with TRBD1. The V segment lost 10 bases and the J segment 4 bases; nucleotides outside the gene matches: 26. CDR3 length: 19 amino acids. Looked up from germline, CDR1 is WNHNN and CDR2 is SYGVQD (reference sequence). The CDR3 here is CATTHPTGAKGEVRETQYF. The CDR3 DNA reads as TGCGCCACCACCCACCCGACAGGGGCAAAAGGTGAAGTCCGAGAGACCCAGTACTTC.

This clonotype was recorded many times. The V gene is TRBV6-2 or TRBV6-3, the J gene TRBJ1-2; D might be TRBD1 (6 bases). With 6 bases removed from V and 5 bases from J, the gap between germline ends came to 19 bases. CDR1 is MNHEY and CDR2 is SVGEGT in the germline V gene. This CDR3 contains 15 residues. The CDR3 reads CASSFTWDTLYGYTF. CDR3 nucleotides: TGTGCCAGCAGCTTCACCTGGGACACCCTTTATGGCTACACCTTC.

This clonotype was counted ten times or more. This chain joins TRBV6-1 and TRBJ1-1; perhaps TRBD1 as D (5 bases). The germline V gene encodes CDR1 MNHNS and CDR2 SASEGT. This CDR3 is 12 amino acids long. Trimming left V 5 bases short and J 8 bases short, with 12 bases between. This chain's CDR3 is CASSKRQGEAFF. CDR3 sequence (DNA): TGTGCCAGCAGTAAACGCCAGGGAGAAGCTTTCTTT.

The chain carries TRBV12-3 or TRBV12-4 and TRBJ2-2; D is unclear. Trimming shortened V by 5 bases and J by 0 bases, and 13 bases separated the two germline ends. This CDR3 is 16 amino acids long. The CDR3 DNA reads TGTGCCAGCAGTCCCGGCCGGACGGCGAACACCGGGGAGCTGTTTTTT. The encoded protein is CASSPGRTANTGELFF.

The chain recombines TRBV2 with TRBJ2-7; D may match TRBD1 or TRBD2 (5 bases each). CDR1 is SNHLY and CDR2 is FYNNEI in the germline V gene. The V end lost 4 bases, the J end lost 8 bases, and 18 bases lay between the germline ends. The CDR3 contains 14 residues. The CDR3 reads CASSAGTGVYKQYF. The CDR3 bases are TGTGCCAGCAGTGCCGGGACGGGTGTTTACAAGCAGTACTTC.

This clonotype was counted a few times. The chain has TRBV4-1 and TRBJ1-1; D is possibly TRBD1 (6 bases). Germline CDR1 reads MGHRA; CDR2 reads YSYEKL. V was clipped by 1 base and J by 5 bases, with 14 bases between them. The CDR3 totals 15 residues. In nucleotides, the CDR3 is TGCGCCAGCAGCCAAGTAAGGACAGCGGGGACTGAAGCTTTCTTT. Protein: CASSQVRTAGTEAFF.

The genes are TRBV29-1 and TRBJ2-7, with D perhaps matching TRBD1 (6 bases). Between the trimmed V and J ends, which lost 4 bases and 6 bases, there was a span of 10 bases. Germline CDR1 reads SQVTM; CDR2 reads ANQGSEA. This CDR3 is 11 amino acids long. The chain's CDR3 is CSVVAGAEQYF. The CDR3 DNA sequence: TGCAGCGTTGTCGCAGGGGCCGAGCAGTACTTC.

V and J are TRBV27 and TRBJ2-2; 8 positions agree with TRBD1. Germline CDR1 and CDR2: MNHEY and SMNVEV (reference sequence). Trimming took 10 bases from V and 5 from J; bases not matched to a gene: 15. The CDR3 has 16 amino acids. Here the CDR3 DNA reads TGTGCCACCACACAAAGGACAGGGAGCTCGACCGGGGAGCTGTTTTTT. Its protein is CATTQRTGSSTGELFF.

The V and J genes are TRBV18 and TRBJ1-5, with 8 bases aligning to TRBD1. V was pared by 2 bases and J by 7 bases, with 7 bases of the junction left unmatched. Germline V lookup: CDR1 KGHSH, CDR2 LQKENI. The length of the CDR3 is 15 residues. The CDR3 spells CASSPSTGGRQPQHF. The CDR3 region has the DNA TGTGCCAGCTCACCAAGCACAGGGGGGAGGCAGCCCCAGCATTTT.

This clonotype was seen repeatedly, ten times or more. CDR3: CASSHRDWGYTF. The CDR3 DNA reads TGTGCCAGCAGCCACAGAGACTGGGGCTACACCTTC. The chain recombines TRBV3-1 with TRBJ1-2; D is uncertain. CDR3 length: 12 amino acids. CDR1 and CDR2 from the germline V gene are LGHDT and YNNKEL (reference sequence). Trimming stripped 3 bases from V and 8 bases from J, with 10 bases between.

CDR3 bases: TGTGCCAGCAGTTTGAAAGTGACCTATGGCTACACCTTC. Translation: CASSLKVTYGYTF. The chain links TRBV6-5 to TRBJ1-2; D call uncertain. The CDR3 runs to 13 residues. V lost 4 bases, J lost 4 bases, and 10 bases lay in between. The V gene's germline CDR1 is MNHEY and CDR2 SVGAGI.

The chain uses TRBV7-2 and TRBJ2-7; D unresolved. Germline V gives CDR1 SGHTA, CDR2 FQGNSA. The CDR3 has 14 amino acids. V lost 5 bases and J 1 base, leaving 12 bases between the germline ends. CDR3 in DNA: TGTGCCAGCAGCACAAGTCCCGGGTCCTACGAGCAGTACTTC. It is translated as CASSTSPGSYEQYF.

This chain uses TRBV12-3 or TRBV12-4 with TRBJ1-2, with D tentatively TRBD1 (5 bases). V was pared by 7 bases and J by 9 bases, with 18 bases between. This CDR3 region has 13 residues. In nucleotides, the CDR3 is TGTGCCAGCATTTTTCTGGTCAGGGTTTGCTACACCTTC. This translates into CASIFLVRVCYTF.

The chain has TRBV6-1 and TRBJ1-5; D is uncertain. Trimming removed 5 bases at V and 1 base at J, with 9 bases between. The germline gives CDR1 MNHNS, CDR2 SASEGT. The CDR3 length is 14 residues. For the CDR3, the DNA is TGTGCCAGCAGTACCATAGGGAGCAATCAGCCCCAGCATTTT. Residues: CASSTIGSNQPQHF.

In its sample, this clonotype was seen many times. The V gene is TRBV10-2, the J gene TRBJ1-2; D ambiguous. The germline V and J ends were trimmed by 6 bases and 8 bases, with 16 bases remaining between them. Per the germline V gene, CDR1 is WSHSY and CDR2 is SAAADI. The CDR3 covers 13 residues. The CDR3 here is CASSPQWVGGYTF. The DNA for the CDR3 is TGCGCCAGCAGCCCTCAGTGGGTTGGGGGCTACACCTTC.

This clonotype was seen a handful of times. The chain has TRBV3-1 and TRBJ2-7; D gene uncertain. Between the trimmed V and J ends, which lost 2 bases and 2 bases, there was a span of 13 bases. From germline, CDR1 is LGHDT and CDR2 YNNKEL (reference sequence). The CDR3 has 15 amino acids. CDR3 in DNA: TGTGCCAGCAGCCAACCCAGGTCGGGCACCTACGAGCAGTACTTC. The encoded protein is CASSQPRSGTYEQYF.

This clonotype was recorded many times. The chain recombines TRBV20-1 with TRBJ1-1, with 8 bases lining up with TRBD1. The ends lost 6 bases at V and 6 bases at J; junction bases unmatched: 9. The CDR3 is 13 amino acids. CDR1 is DFQATT and CDR2 is SNEGSKA in the germline V gene (reference sequence). The CDR3 here is CSATNRGGSEAFF. DNA for the CDR3: TGCAGTGCCACAAACAGGGGGGGATCTGAAGCTTTCTTT.

This chain joins TRBV5-1 and TRBJ2-5; 9 bases align to TRBD2. This CDR3 spans 17 amino acids. The V and J ends lost 4 bases and 5 bases, in that order; junction bases with no gene match: 15. Germline V CDR1 and CDR2: SGHRS, YFSETQ. CDR3 nucleotides: TGCGCCAGCAGCGCGTCGGGGAGCGGGAGGCTCGGTGAGACCCAGTACTTC. This translates into CASSASGSGRLGETQYF.

This clonotype showed up just a few times. V usage is TRBV3-1 and J usage is TRBJ1-2, with D unresolved. V was cut by 4 bases and J by 5 bases, with 11 bases left in between. The CDR3 is made up of 13 amino acids. CDR1 is LGHDT and CDR2 is YNNKEL in the germline V gene (reference sequence). For the CDR3, the DNA is TGTGCCAGCAGCCCCCCGTTTGAGTATGGCTACACCTTC. Its protein product is CASSPPFEYGYTF. Full variable domain (remainder filled in from reference TRBV3-1 and TRBJ1-2): DTAVSQTPKYLVTQMGNDKSIKCEQNLGHDTMYWYKQDSKKFLKIMFSYNNKELIINETVPNRFSPKSPDKAHLNLHINSLELGDSAVYFCASSPPFEYGYTFGSGTRLTVV.

This clonotype was detected only once. This chain uses TRBV2 with TRBJ1-2; tentative D call: TRBD1 (5 bases). Trimming stripped 4 bases from V and 4 bases from J, with 10 bases between. Germline loops: CDR1 SNHLY, CDR2 FYNNEI. The CDR3 length is 13 residues. CDR3 coding DNA: TGTGCCAGCAGTGGAGGGACGGCCTATGGCTACACCTTC. Its translation is CASSGGTAYGYTF.

This clonotype was seen at least ten times. The chain is built from TRBV29-1 and TRBJ2-5, with D uncertain. Per the germline V gene, CDR1 is SQVTM and CDR2 is ANQGSEA. V lost 4 bases and J 5 bases, leaving 11 bases between the germline ends. The CDR3 is 12 amino acids. The CDR3 is CSVAQLRETQYF. Written as DNA, the CDR3 is TGCAGCGTTGCACAGCTCCGGGAGACCCAGTACTTC.

This clonotype showed up many times. J is TRBJ2-5 and V is TRBV6-1; 14 bases align to TRBD2. After removal of 8 bases from V and 5 bases from J, the junction contained 4 bases not matched to a gene. The germline V gene has CDR1 MNHNS and CDR2 SASEGT. There are 14 residues in the CDR3. CDR3 amino acids: CASGGLAGGETQYF. The DNA for the CDR3 is TGTGCCAGCGGTGGACTAGCGGGGGGCGAGACCCAGTACTTC.

The V and J genes are TRBV4-2 and TRBJ2-7; perhaps TRBD2 as D (5 bases). V lost 3 bases, J lost 3 bases, and 12 bases lay in between. The CDR3 has 14 residues. Germline CDR1 LGHNA, CDR2 YNFKEQ. The chain's CDR3 is CASSQASRDYEQYF. The CDR3 DNA reads as TGTGCCAGCAGCCAGGCCTCCCGGGACTACGAGCAGTACTTC.

The sample holds a few counts of this clonotype. The gene calls are TRBV12-3 or TRBV12-4 and TRBJ1-2; D might be TRBD1 (6 bases). Trimming shortened V by 6 bases and J by 2 bases, and 10 bases separated the two germline ends. This CDR3 is 13 amino acids long. CDR3 in amino acids: CASRRGPNYGYTF. As DNA, the CDR3 is TGTGCCAGCAGGCGGGGGCCGAACTATGGCTACACCTTC.

This clonotype occurred many times. Without the conserved terminal phenylalanine or tryptophan, this CDR3 likely stems from a read error. Because the CDR3's place on the DNA is in doubt, the DNA is left out and the CDR3 is given as listed by TCRdb. The rearrangement links TRBV10-1 to TRBJ1-1. Including both end residues, the CDR3 is 11 amino acids long. CDR1 WNHNN and CDR2 SYGVQD come from the germline V gene (reference sequence). This CDR3 reads CASSESNKIPL.

This clonotype was counted only a few times. A clone one base away is much larger, so this may be a read error. This chain connects TRBV11-1 to TRBJ2-5, with D possibly TRBD1 on 6 matching bases. The CDR3 sequence is 17 residues long. Germline V gene sequence: CDR1 SGHAT, CDR2 FQDESV (reference sequence). V was clipped by 8 bases and J by 2 bases, with 24 bases between them. The CDR3 loop is CASGPPRDTDRQETQYF. CDR3 coding DNA: TGTGCCAGCGGCCCCCCCCGGGACACCGACCGGCAAGAGACCCAGTACTTC.

This clonotype has a count of ten or more. The V gene is TRBV7-2, the J gene TRBJ1-1; D is perhaps TRBD1 (5 bases). Looked up from germline, CDR1 is SGHTA and CDR2 is FQGNSA. The CDR3 has 15 residues. Trimming shortened V by 4 bases and J by 1 base, and 13 bases separated the two germline ends. Written as DNA, the CDR3 is TGTGCCAGCAGCTCTCTAGGACATAAGAACACTGAAGCTTTCTTT. Translating gives CASSSLGHKNTEAFF.

The chain couples TRBV6-1 to TRBJ1-5; the D gene is possibly TRBD1 (6 bases). Germline V gives CDR1 MNHNS, CDR2 SASEGT. This CDR3 has 15 amino acids. The ends were cut back, 2 bases at V and 4 bases at J, with 12 bases in the middle. CDR3 coding DNA: TGTGCCAGCAGTGAACACGGACAGCCGAATCAGCCCCAGCATTTT. The encoded protein is CASSEHGQPNQPQHF.

The rearrangement links TRBV12-3 or TRBV12-4 to TRBJ1-5; D is undetermined. Trimming took 9 bases from V and 3 from J, leaving 18 bases between them. The CDR3 sequence is 15 residues long. The CDR3 nucleotides read TGTGCCAGTAGTAGTTGGGTCGGACCCAATCAGCCCCAGCATTTT. Its translation is CASSSWVGPNQPQHF.